These 21 T cell receptor beta chains originate from one sample sequenced in a study of regulatory T cells in long-lasting Graves disease. CDR3 regions were amplified by Arm-PCR using iRepertoire HTBI primers to build TCR beta libraries. TCRdb recomputed calls from the multiplex PCR reads with MiXCR, one row per CDR3 protein. Of 700,000 or so distinct CDR3 sequences listed, about 30% are singletons. As to time point: persistent/refractory GD, antithyroid drugs over 5 years with positive TRAb. From RNA extracted from PBMCs, the TCR library was made. Source: peripheral blood mononuclear cells (PBMCs), taken when the disease was refractory, from a patient treated with antithyroid drugs. The receptor source for this set is a female donor with Graves disease.

This chain joins TRBV7-3 and TRBJ2-1; possibly TRBD1 for D (6 bases). The CDR3 covers 18 residues. CDR1 SGHTA and CDR2 FQGTGA come from the germline V gene. V lost 0 bases, J lost 9 bases, and 24 bases lay in between. The chain's CDR3 is CASSLTGAGQFRGTEQFF. For the CDR3, the DNA is TGTGCCAGCAGCTTAACGGGGGCAGGGCAATTTCGTGGCACTGAGCAGTTCTTC.

V and J are TRBV4-1 and TRBJ2-5; D possibly corresponds to TRBD1 (6 bases). Looked up from germline, CDR1 is MGHRA and CDR2 is YSYEKL. V shed 4 bases and J shed 2 bases, with 17 bases lying between them. The CDR3 has 16 amino acids. The CDR3 here is CASSPIPDREQETQYF. CDR3 DNA: TGCGCCAGCAGCCCTATACCGGACAGAGAACAAGAGACCCAGTACTTC.

This clonotype was counted a few times. The gene calls are TRBV6-5 and TRBJ1-5, with D unresolved. This CDR3 is 15 amino acids long. Germline V CDR1 and CDR2: MNHEY, SVGAGI. The ends were cut back, 4 bases at V and 5 bases at J, with 15 bases in the middle. This CDR3 reads CASSSVGGNHQPQHF. The CDR3 nucleotides are TGTGCCAGCAGTTCGGTGGGAGGGAACCATCAGCCCCAGCATTTT.

This chain links TRBV20-1 with TRBJ1-1, with D hard to call. Germline lookup yields CDR1 DFQATT and CDR2 SNEGSKA (reference sequence). The CDR3 consists of 15 residues. Between the trimmed V and J ends, which lost 2 bases and 1 base, there was a span of 14 bases. The CDR3 DNA is TGCAGTGCTAGACCGCTTTTAGCAGAGAACACTGAAGCTTTCTTT. This sequence encodes CSARPLLAENTEAFF.

This clonotype has a count of ten or more. CDR3 loop: CASTNGGTEQYF. The CDR3 DNA reads as TGTGCCAGCACCAATGGGGGAACCGAGCAGTACTTC. The rearrangement joins TRBV6-2 or TRBV6-3 to TRBJ2-7, with D possibly called TRBD1 or TRBD2 (5 bases each). This CDR3 is 12 amino acids long. Germline V gives CDR1 MNHEY, CDR2 SVGEGT. V dropped 7 bases and J dropped 6 bases, with 13 bases sitting between them.

The V gene is TRBV20-1, the J gene TRBJ2-3; 7 bases map to TRBD2. CDR1 is DFQATT and CDR2 is SNEGSKA in the germline V gene (reference sequence). The CDR3 is 15 residues long. J gave up 2 bases and V 2 bases, and 7 bases lay outside the gene matches. The CDR3 DNA reads TGCAGTGCTAGATCACAGCGGGAATCCACAGATACGCAGTATTTT. Translating it yields CSARSQRESTDTQYF.

This clonotype was counted between two and nine times. The chain employs TRBV19 and TRBJ1-5; D not certain. The CDR3 spans 14 residues. CDR1 and CDR2 from the germline V gene are LNHDA and SQIVND (reference sequence). V gave up 4 bases and J gave up 3 bases, with 10 bases separating them. The CDR3 nucleotides are TGTGCCAGTAGTACTCGCGACCACAATCAGCCCCAGCATTTT. Protein: CASSTRDHNQPQHF.

This clonotype was seen ten or more times. Germline and junction disagree at one end, which may indicate a read error. The rearrangement uses TRBV5-1 and TRBJ2-7; D remains unclear. The CDR3 totals 11 residues. From germline, CDR1 is SGHRS and CDR2 YFSETQ. DNA for the CDR3: TGTGCCAGCAGCTTAGGGTACGAGCAGTACTTC. Translation: CASSLGYEQYF.

This clonotype was detected only a few times. V is TRBV2 and J is TRBJ1-4; D gene unclear. Germline CDR1 is SNHLY and CDR2 is FYNNEI. The CDR3 runs to 14 residues. Trimming took 6 bases from V and 2 from J, leaving 10 bases between them. The CDR3 region is CASSVLFTNEKLFF. The CDR3 coding sequence is TGTGCCAGCAGCGTACTTTTCACTAATGAAAAACTGTTTTTT.

The chain combines TRBV12-3 or TRBV12-4 with TRBJ2-5; 7 bases map to TRBD1. The CDR3 has 14 amino acids. V gave up 6 bases and J gave up 4 bases; unmatched junction bases: 8. The CDR3 nucleotides are TGTGCCAGCAGGTTCAGTAACAGGGGAGAGACCCAGTACTTC. Amino acids: CASRFSNRGETQYF.

This clonotype was seen a few times. The chain combines TRBV27 with TRBJ2-7, with 8 bases lining up with TRBD1. The CDR3 is made up of 16 amino acids. The junction had 10 bases not matched to a gene; V was cut back by 6 bases and J by 0 bases. Germline assignment: CDR1 MNHEY and CDR2 SMNVEV (reference sequence). CDR3: CASRAFGTGHSYEQYF. The CDR3 DNA is TGTGCCAGCAGGGCCTTTGGGACAGGACACTCCTACGAGCAGTACTTC.

This clonotype was recorded once. Being one base from a much bigger clone, this may be a read error. This rearrangement joins TRBV10-3 to TRBJ1-4, with D hard to call. Per germline, CDR1 ENHRY and CDR2 SYGVKD. This CDR3 is 12 amino acids long. The germline V and J ends were trimmed by 4 bases and 0 bases, with 0 bases remaining between them. CDR3 DNA sequence: TGTGCCATCAGTGCAACTAATGAAAAACTGTTTTTT. Translating it yields CAISATNEKLFF.

The rearrangement links TRBV2 to TRBJ1-2; no clear D. The CDR3 covers 14 residues. V was trimmed by 7 bases and J by 4 bases, leaving 16 bases between them. Per the germline V gene, CDR1 is SNHLY and CDR2 is FYNNEI. CDR3 bases: TGTGCCAGCACCAATATATTCGAGGGCTATGGCTACACCTTC. Translated, it gives CASTNIFEGYGYTF.

This clonotype occurred many times. V usage is TRBV12-3 or TRBV12-4 and J usage is TRBJ1-6; TRBD1 is a possible D gene (5 bases). V was pared by 1 base and J by 10 bases, with 14 bases between. The CDR3 is 15 residues long. The CDR3 here is CASSLDGGVGSPLHF. CDR3 coding DNA: TGTGCCAGCAGTTTAGATGGAGGGGTCGGCTCACCCCTCCACTTT.

The chain couples TRBV3-1 to TRBJ1-4; no definite D call. V dropped 2 bases and J dropped 8 bases, with 15 bases sitting between them. Germline V gene lookup returns CDR1 LGHDT and CDR2 YNNKEL (reference sequence). CDR3 length: 15 amino acids. The CDR3 region has the DNA TGTGCCAGCAGCCAAAAGATTATAGAAAAAGAAAAACTGTTTTTT. Translation: CASSQKIIEKEKLFF.

The J gene is TRBJ2-7, the V gene TRBV27; D not resolved. The germline CDR1 and CDR2 sequences are MNHEY and SMNVEV (reference sequence). Trimming left V 9 bases short and J 1 base short, with 16 bases between. This CDR3 comprises 14 residues. The CDR3 loop reads CASSTQPGSYEQYF. CDR3 bases: TGTGCCAGTAGTACTCAACCGGGTTCCTACGAGCAGTACTTC.

The rearrangement uses TRBV14 and TRBJ2-7; the match to TRBD2 covers 7 bases. Germline CDR1 is SGHDN and CDR2 is FVKESK. V was clipped by 1 base and J by 3 bases; unmatched bases: 9. The CDR3 spans 16 residues. CDR3 in amino acids: CASSQGRWREIYEQYF. Written as DNA, the CDR3 is TGTGCCAGCAGCCAAGGAAGGTGGCGGGAGATCTACGAGCAGTACTTC. Complete variable domain (other parts from reference TRBV14 and TRBJ2-7): EAGVTQFPSHSVIEKGQTVTLRCDPISGHDNLYWYRRVMGKEIKFLLHFVKESKQDESGMPNNRFLAERTGGTYSTLKVQPAELEDSGVYFCASSQGRWREIYEQYFGPGTRLTVT.

The rearrangement links TRBV15 to TRBJ1-2, with D perhaps TRBD1 (5 bases). The CDR3 is made up of 14 amino acids. Trimming removed 2 bases from V and 3 bases from J, with 10 bases in between. Germline values: CDR1 LNHNV, CDR2 YYDKDF (reference sequence). CDR3 nucleotide sequence: TGTGCCACCAGCAGACCGGGGCGAGACTATGGCTACACCTTC. Residues: CATSRPGRDYGYTF.

The chain combines TRBV25-1 with TRBJ2-5; no clear D gene. V was pared by 1 base and J by 5 bases, with 14 bases between. Germline V gives CDR1 MGHDK, CDR2 SYGVNS. The CDR3 runs 15 residues. In DNA form, the CDR3 reads TGTGCCAGCAGTGAATCTTTGACACTGGGGGAGACCCAGTACTTC. Translation gives CASSESLTLGETQYF. The whole variable domain, remainder taken from reference TRBV25-1 and TRBJ2-5, is EADIYQTPRYLVIGTGKKITLECSQTMGHDKMYWYQQDPGMELHLIHYSYGVNSTEKGDLSSESTVSRIRTEHFPLTLESARPSHTSQYLCASSESLTLGETQYFGPGTRLLVL.

Worth noting for this clonotype: One base away lies a much larger clone, so this may be a sequencing read error. The CDR3 DNA reads TGTGCCAGCAGTGTTCGGGACAACTACGAGCAGTACTTC. Its protein is CASSVRDNYEQYF. The chain uses TRBV6-2 or TRBV6-3 and TRBJ2-7, with D possibly matching TRBD1 (6 bases). CDR1 and CDR2 from the germline V gene are MNHEY and SVGEGT. This CDR3 has 13 residues. The V gene lost 5 bases and the J gene lost 3 bases, with 11 bases spanning the gap.

The chain is built from TRBV2 and TRBJ1-5, with 9 bases matching TRBD1. Germline V gene sequence: CDR1 SNHLY, CDR2 FYNNEI. CDR3 length equals 15 residues. J gave up 4 bases and V 7 bases, and 8 bases lay outside the gene matches. This chain's CDR3 is CASTLGQGRNQPQHF. The DNA of the CDR3 is TGTGCCAGCACCCTGGGACAGGGTAGGAATCAGCCCCAGCATTTT.